The TCR beta chain described here comes from a study of blood T cell repertoires in COVID-19. Study overall: Collection of acute and convalescent COVID-19 samples took place in the United States, Italy and Spain.

Trimming took 7 bases from V and 1 from J, leaving 11 bases between them. In germline, CDR1 is LNHDA, CDR2 SQIVND (reference sequence). The CDR3 runs 14 residues. The authors' processing: Estimation of nucleated cell counts was performed using reference gene primer amplification. Libraries were prepared by immunoSEQ multiplex PCR; TCRdb keeps only in-frame clonotypes and omits some of them. V and J calls and clone size are as listed in that table; D and trimming were resolved from the DNA. The sample contains approximately 40,000 clones, 87% of which appear only once. This clonotype originated in a man aged 55 to 70 with acute or convalescent COVID-19. The sequenced sample consisted of peripheral blood. The V and J genes are TRBV19 and TRBJ2-1; D is ambiguous. The CDR3 sequence is CASNRGSSYNEQFF. CDR3 DNA: TGTGCCAGTAACCGAGGATCATCCTACAATGAGCAGTTCTTC.